This T cell receptor beta chain was observed in a study of OX40 agonist ivuxolimab in advanced cancers. The study, taken as a whole, reports: The study found among the lowest clonal expansion in partial responders at 0.1-3.0 mg/kg. Researchers did not determine the expanded peripheral T cells' antigen specificity. Clonal expansion was seen in CD4+ and CD8+ blood T cells by week 6 at 0.1 to 3.0 mg/kg.

Germline V CDR1 and CDR2: SGHKS, YYEKEE (reference sequence). The V and J ends lost 4 bases and 1 base respectively, with 11 bases between them. This CDR3 is built from 14 residues. The sample holds one count of this clone. Its antigen is not known. Exclusion applied to patients with autoimmune disease history or systemic immunosuppression. Sequencing was performed with immunoSEQ multiplex PCR; in TCRdb, only in-frame clones are kept and a portion is missing. This sample has about 82,000 clones, with about 91% found just once. The material was CD4+ or CD8+ T cells sorted from blood, obtained in a trial of the OX40 agonist ivuxolimab. The TCR originated in an adult with an advanced solid tumor such as melanoma, head and neck, liver or kidney cancer. This chain joins TRBV5-5 and TRBJ2-5, with TRBD1 as a possible D gene (5 bases). The CDR3 region has the DNA TGTGCCAGCAGCCTCCAGACAGTCCAAGAGACCCAGTACTTC. It yields the protein CASSLQTVQETQYF.